The T cell receptor beta chain under discussion was sequenced for a study of blood T cell repertoires in COVID-19. This clone was seen only a few times. Other nucleotide sequences in the sample specify the same CDR3. Authors' methods: Cell counts per sample came from amplifying reference gene primers. Assay: immunoSEQ multiplex PCR; the TCRdb copy retains only in-frame clones and omits some. That table supplies the V and J calls and clone size; D and trimming were determined from the DNA. The data show approximately 440,000 clones, roughly 87% seen once. Allocation to cohorts depended on clinical history reported by the participants. CDR1 is MNHEY and CDR2 is SMNVEV in the germline V gene (reference sequence). V shed 1 base, J shed 3 bases, and the junction held 3 bases outside the gene matches. The CDR3 consists of 14 residues.

Sequencing input: PBMCs or T cells enriched from blood (not recorded which). This sequence was found in a woman aged 18-29 years who had recovered from COVID-19. The gene calls are TRBV27 and TRBJ2-7, with 7 bases matching TRBD1. CDR3 residues: CASSLYRDSYEQYF. In DNA form, the CDR3 reads TGTGCCAGCAGTTTATACCGGGACAGCTACGAGCAGTACTTC.